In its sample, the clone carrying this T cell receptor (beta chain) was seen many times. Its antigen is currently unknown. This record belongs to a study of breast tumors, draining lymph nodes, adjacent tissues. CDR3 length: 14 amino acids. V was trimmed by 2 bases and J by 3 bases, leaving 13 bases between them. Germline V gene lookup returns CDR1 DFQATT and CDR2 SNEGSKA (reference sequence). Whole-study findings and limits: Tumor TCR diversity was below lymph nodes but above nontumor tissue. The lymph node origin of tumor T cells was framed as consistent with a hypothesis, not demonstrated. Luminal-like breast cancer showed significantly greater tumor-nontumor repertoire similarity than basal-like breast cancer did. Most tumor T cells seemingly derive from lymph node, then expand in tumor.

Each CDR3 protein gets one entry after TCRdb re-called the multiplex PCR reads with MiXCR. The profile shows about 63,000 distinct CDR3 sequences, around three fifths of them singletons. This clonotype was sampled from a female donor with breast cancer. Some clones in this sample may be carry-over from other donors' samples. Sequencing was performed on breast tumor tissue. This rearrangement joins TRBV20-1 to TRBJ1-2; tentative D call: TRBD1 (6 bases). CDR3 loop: CSARTGQADYGYTF. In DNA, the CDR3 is TGCAGTGCTAGAACAGGGCAGGCTGACTATGGCTACACCTTC.